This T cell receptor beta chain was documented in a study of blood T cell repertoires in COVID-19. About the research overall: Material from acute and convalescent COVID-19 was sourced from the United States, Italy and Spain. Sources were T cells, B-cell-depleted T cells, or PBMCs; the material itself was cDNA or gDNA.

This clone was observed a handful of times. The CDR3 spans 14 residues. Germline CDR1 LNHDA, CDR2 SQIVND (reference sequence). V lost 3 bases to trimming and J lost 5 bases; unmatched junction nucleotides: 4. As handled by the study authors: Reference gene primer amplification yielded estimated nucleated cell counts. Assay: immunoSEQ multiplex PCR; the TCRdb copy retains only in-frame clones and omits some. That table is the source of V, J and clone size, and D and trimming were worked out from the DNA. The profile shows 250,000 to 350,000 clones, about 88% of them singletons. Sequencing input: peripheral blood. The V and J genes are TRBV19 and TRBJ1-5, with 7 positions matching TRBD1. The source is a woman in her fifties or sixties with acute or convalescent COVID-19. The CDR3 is CASSITGVDQPQHF. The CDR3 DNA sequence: TGTGCCAGTAGTATCACAGGGGTGGATCAGCCCCAGCATTTT.